The entry that follows covers one TCR beta chain sequence. Antigen: not known. The CDR3 totals 16 residues. Germline loops: CDR1 SGHRS, CDR2 YFSETQ. The V and J ends lost 1 base and 5 bases, in that order; junction bases with no gene match: 9. The data were produced by immunoSEQ multiplex PCR, yet TCRdb's version contains in-frame clones alone and is incomplete. The table has 150,000 to 200,000 clones, roughly 93% seen once. This record belongs to a study of T cell responses to AZD1222 COVID-19 vaccine. Study findings and constraints: Spike-specific TCR breadth and depth were elevated following two AZD1222 doses. The study found vaccine-associated CD4 TCRs spanning spike, dominant at 160-218 and 743-854. Reportedly, nearly half of unique spike TCRs recognized epitopes outside B.1.351/B.1.1.7 mutations. There were mostly white British donors and more females than males, and clonal diversity was possibly underestimated.

Sequences were derived from peripheral blood, sampled 28 days after the second dose of the MenACWY control vaccine. The origin of this receptor is an adult who received the MenACWY meningococcal vaccine as a control. The chain links TRBV5-1 to TRBJ2-5; 9 nucleotides line up with TRBD1. In nucleotides, the CDR3 is TGCGCCAGCAGCTTGCGCACAGGGGGCGTGGTGGAGACCCAGTACTTC. Translation gives CASSLRTGGVVETQYF.